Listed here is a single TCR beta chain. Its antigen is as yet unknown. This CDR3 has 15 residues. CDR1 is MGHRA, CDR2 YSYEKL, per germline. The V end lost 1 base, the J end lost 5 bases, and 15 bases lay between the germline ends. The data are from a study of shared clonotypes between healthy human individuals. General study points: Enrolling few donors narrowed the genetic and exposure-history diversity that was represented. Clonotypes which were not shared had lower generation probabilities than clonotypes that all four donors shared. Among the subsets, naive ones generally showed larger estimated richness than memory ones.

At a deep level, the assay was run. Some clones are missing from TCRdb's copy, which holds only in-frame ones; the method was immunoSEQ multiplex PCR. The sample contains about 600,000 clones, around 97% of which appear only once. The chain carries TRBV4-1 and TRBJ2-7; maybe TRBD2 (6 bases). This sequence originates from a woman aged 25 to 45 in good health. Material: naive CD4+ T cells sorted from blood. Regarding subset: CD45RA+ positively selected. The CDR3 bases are TGCGCCAGCAGCCAAGCAACTGGAGGGGCCCACGAGCAGTACTTC. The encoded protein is CASSQATGGAHEQYF.